There are a few counts of the clone carrying this TCR beta chain. As yet, its antigen is unknown. On the day of bone marrow donation, the related graft donor provided peripheral blood. The CDR3 runs 14 residues. Germline CDR1 is GTSNPN and CDR2 is SVGIG (reference sequence). V dropped 0 bases and J dropped 12; count of bases not matched to a gene: 10. The data are from a study of T cells after posttransplantation cyclophosphamide. The study's findings and limits: Donor CD8+ memory clones often dominated recipient blood repertoires at later times. TRB overlap between skin or GI tissue T cells and blood was limited. Recipient CMV seropositivity and CMV reactivation strongly tracked TRB clonality.

Generated by immunoSEQ multiplex PCR, the TCRdb table keeps only in-frame clones and is missing some. The sample includes roughly 34,000 clones, none of them occurring once. The sequence was collected from a woman aged 25 to 39 in good health and a related stem cell transplant donor. The chain employs TRBV30 and TRBJ2-1, with 8 bases identical to TRBD2. Sequencing was performed on PBMCs. CDR3 nucleotides: TGTGCCTGGAGTGTACTTGCAGCGGGAGTGAGGCAGTTCTTC. It translates to CAWSVLAAGVRQFF.